Following are 32 T cell receptor beta chains from one sample sequenced in a study of cytomegalovirus exposure and HLA in healthy donors (TCRdb year 2017). The library was built by means of the immunoSEQ multiplex PCR assay. For the multiplex PCR, a mixture combining 60 forward primers for TCR Vbeta segments and 13 reverse primers for TCR Jbeta segments was used. TCRdb provides this immuneACCESS table in a form limited to in-frame rearrangements. Some clones are lacking; in checked studies, under half of them reflect an unresolved V gene, and why the rest are absent is not known. Across this sample there are around 150,000 clones, with around 69% seen only once. The ten top clones hold over 1.3% of the sample. The sequenced material came from PBMCs. Receptors were obtained from a man aged 55 to 69 in good health and CMV-seronegative.

This chain uses TRBV7-8 with TRBJ1-3; 11 bases are a match to TRBD1. Germline CDR1 is SGHVS and CDR2 is FQNEAQ. After removal of 2 bases from V and 4 bases from J, the junction contained 4 bases not matched to a gene. The CDR3 sequence is 16 residues long. CDR3 sequence (DNA): TGTGCCAGCAGCTTATTCGGACAGGGGGCAGGAAACACCATATATTTT. Translating it yields CASSLFGQGAGNTIYF.

The chain couples TRBV5-1 to TRBJ1-2; D not certain. The V end lost 5 bases, the J end lost 5 bases, and 13 bases lay between the germline ends. This CDR3 region has 13 residues. Germline loops: CDR1 SGHRS, CDR2 YFSETQ. The CDR3 DNA sequence: TGCGCCAGCAGAGCAGGAAATCGGTATGGCTACACCTTC. It translates to CASRAGNRYGYTF.

This clone was seen more than once but under ten times. This chain connects TRBV5-4 to TRBJ2-3; TRBD2 matches 12 bases. Looked up from germline, CDR1 is SGHNT and CDR2 is YYREEE (reference sequence). The CDR3 runs 15 residues. V lost 4 bases and J lost 6; bases outside the gene matches: 6. CDR3 protein: CASSVTSGSRDTQYF. The CDR3 coding sequence is TGTGCCAGCAGCGTGACTAGCGGGAGTCGGGATACGCAGTATTTT.

V is TRBV4-1 and J is TRBJ1-5; tentative D call: TRBD1 (5 bases). The CDR3 consists of 17 residues. Trimming pared 3 bases from V and 0 bases from J, leaving 15 bases between. Germline-derived CDR1 and CDR2 are MGHRA and YSYEKL. CDR3 residues: CASSHIQDGYSNQPQHF. DNA for the CDR3: TGCGCCAGCAGCCACATACAGGACGGATATAGCAATCAGCCCCAGCATTTT.

The V call is TRBV5-4, the J call TRBJ2-1, with 8 bases identical to TRBD2. Germline CDR1 reads SGHNT; CDR2 reads YYREEE (reference sequence). The CDR3 is made up of 14 amino acids. Trimming at V came to 5 bases and at J to 8 bases, leaving 9 bases not matched to a gene. CDR3 in amino acids: CASRNGLAVHEQFF. The CDR3 DNA sequence: TGTGCCAGCAGGAACGGACTAGCCGTGCATGAGCAGTTCTTC.

A word on this clone: The same CDR3 can be traced to other DNA sequences in this sample. The chain joins TRBV5-6 to TRBJ1-3, with TRBD1 matching over 8 bases. Germline V gene sequence: CDR1 SGHDT, CDR2 YYEEEE. CDR3 size: 15 residues. Trimming removed 5 bases from V and 2 bases from J; junction bases left unmatched: 6. Written as DNA, the CDR3 is TGTGCCAGCAGTCCAACAGGGGGAACTGGAAACACCATATATTTT. This codes for CASSPTGGTGNTIYF.

The rearrangement joins TRBV4-3 to TRBJ2-3, with 11 bases matching TRBD1. Losses at the gene ends were 4 bases for V and 3 bases for J; bases not matched to a gene: 6. Germline CDR1 and CDR2: LGHNA and YSLEER. The CDR3 sequence is 16 residues long. The CDR3: CASSRDRGGSTDTQYF. The CDR3 nucleotides are TGCGCCAGCAGCCGGGACAGGGGGGGATCAACAGATACGCAGTATTTT.

The V call is TRBV9, the J call TRBJ2-5; 7 positions agree with TRBD2. Germline values: CDR1 SGDLS, CDR2 YYNGEE. Trimming took 4 bases from V and 1 from J; bases not matched to a gene: 4. CDR3 length: 14 residues. The CDR3 coding sequence is TGTGCCAGCAGCCGAGCGGGAAGCCAAGAGACCCAGTACTTC. This gives the protein CASSRAGSQETQYF.

The chain recombines TRBV11-2 with TRBJ2-3; TRBD2 is a possible D gene (6 bases). The V gene lost 3 bases and the J gene lost 0 bases, with 13 bases spanning the gap. Germline lookup yields CDR1 SGHAT and CDR2 FQNNGV. The CDR3 extends over 16 amino acids. The DNA for the CDR3 is TGTGCCAGCAGCTTTCGGTGGGGGACTAGCACAGATACGCAGTATTTT. It yields the protein CASSFRWGTSTDTQYF.

In DNA, the CDR3 is TGTGCCATCAGTGATCGCCAGGGAAGCAATCAGCCCCAGCATTTT. Translated, it gives CAISDRQGSNQPQHF. V and J are TRBV10-3 and TRBJ1-5, with D maybe TRBD1 (5 bases). Germline values: CDR1 ENHRY, CDR2 SYGVKD. Trimming shortened V by 3 bases and J by 1 base, and 10 bases separated the two germline ends. The CDR3 extends over 15 amino acids.

V gene TRBV28 combines with J gene TRBJ2-5; 8 positions agree with TRBD1. Per germline, CDR1 MDHEN and CDR2 SYDVKM. V was clipped by 6 bases and J by 5 bases; unmatched bases: 8. This CDR3 comprises 14 residues. The CDR3 coding sequence is TGTGCCAGCAGAACAGACAGGGGCGGTGAGACCCAGTACTTC. Translation: CASRTDRGGETQYF.

The chain couples TRBV4-3 to TRBJ2-1, with 9 nucleotides matching TRBD2. The CDR3 has 16 amino acids. V lost 4 bases, J lost 6 bases, and 10 bases stayed unmatched. Germline V gene lookup returns CDR1 LGHNA and CDR2 YSLEER. As DNA, the CDR3 is TGCGCCAGCAGCCGGCGTAGCGGGGGAGAATTCAATGAGCAGTTCTTC. Amino acids: CASSRRSGGEFNEQFF.

The CDR3 is CASKLAGGPLQYF. CDR3 nucleotides: TGTGCCAGCAAGTTAGCGGGAGGACCCCTCCAGTACTTC. The V gene is TRBV6-6, the J gene TRBJ2-5; the match to TRBD2 covers 10 bases. Germline-derived CDR1 and CDR2 are MNHNY and SVGAGI (reference sequence). The CDR3 spans 13 residues. Trimming took 7 bases from V and 10 from J; bases not matched to a gene: 9.

Comment on this clone: The conserved phenylalanine or tryptophan is not found at the CDR3 terminus, so this likely reflects a read error. It is unclear where the CDR3 begins or ends on the DNA, so no DNA is shown, and the CDR3 is as TCRdb lists it. This chain uses TRBV29-1 with TRBJ2-3; TRBD2 was called by the table and not checked on the DNA. The CDR3 totals 11 residues, both ends included. Germline V gives CDR1 SQVTM, CDR2 ANQGSEA. The CDR3 loop is CSVFLAGGIHS.

CDR3 sequence: CSVEDLRRGNYGYTF. CDR3 DNA sequence: TGCAGCGTTGAAGACCTCCGGCGAGGGAACTATGGCTACACCTTC. V gene TRBV29-1 combines with J gene TRBJ1-2; no firm D call. Trimming left V 0 bases short and J 2 bases short, with 13 bases between. CDR1 is SQVTM, CDR2 ANQGSEA, per germline. This CDR3 has 15 residues.

The rearrangement links TRBV19 to TRBJ2-1; 9 bases line up with TRBD1. CDR1 and CDR2 from the germline V gene are LNHDA and SQIVND (reference sequence). The V and J ends lost 7 bases and 9 bases, in that order; junction bases with no gene match: 7. The CDR3 extends over 13 amino acids. The DNA for the CDR3 is TGTGCCAGTACAATACAGGGGGCGGTTGAGCAGTTCTTC. Amino acids: CASTIQGAVEQFF.

The rearrangement uses TRBV5-4 and TRBJ2-2; 8 nucleotides line up with TRBD1. After removal of 2 bases from V and 1 base from J, the junction contained 4 bases not matched to a gene. CDR3 length: 16 amino acids. The germline V gene has CDR1 SGHNT and CDR2 YYREEE (reference sequence). The CDR3 DNA sequence: TGTGCCAGCAGCTTTCCCAGGGGGCAGAACACCGGGGAGCTGTTTTTT. Its protein is CASSFPRGQNTGELFF.

The V call is TRBV5-4, the J call TRBJ2-7; the D gene is possibly TRBD1 (5 bases). Trimming cost V 1 base and J 6 bases, with 11 bases left between them. The CDR3 has 13 amino acids. From germline, CDR1 is SGHNT and CDR2 YYREEE (reference sequence). CDR3 in amino acids: CASSLMGPGEQYF. The DNA for the CDR3 is TGTGCCAGCAGCTTGATGGGGCCTGGCGAGCAGTACTTC.

The chain has TRBV19 and TRBJ2-7; 11 bases are shared with TRBD1. CDR1 and CDR2 (germline): LNHDA, SQIVND (reference sequence). Germline trimming cut 4 bases from V and 6 bases from J; bases unmatched to any gene: 5. This CDR3 has 14 residues. The CDR3 DNA reads TGTGCCAGTAGTAAGATTGGGACAGGGGGCGAGCAGTACTTC. Protein product: CASSKIGTGGEQYF.

This chain connects TRBV6-6 to TRBJ2-3; D perhaps matches TRBD1 (5 bases). CDR3 length equals 11 residues. Germline V lookup: CDR1 MNHNY, CDR2 SVGAGI (reference sequence). The ends were cut back, 10 bases at V and 4 bases at J, with 9 bases in the middle. CDR3 sequence (DNA): TGTGCCACACTACAGGCAGATACGCAGTATTTT. This encodes CATLQADTQYF.

The V gene is TRBV28, the J gene TRBJ1-5; the match to TRBD1 covers 7 bases. CDR3 length equals 14 residues. Germline CDR1 MDHEN, CDR2 SYDVKM. The V segment lost 6 bases and the J segment 4 bases; nucleotides outside the gene matches: 6. The CDR3 protein is CASSKDRRNQPQHF. In DNA, the CDR3 is TGTGCCAGCAGCAAGGACAGGAGGAATCAGCCCCAGCATTTT.

Comment on this clone: A read error may account for a junction end that differs from germline. This sequence joins TRBV19 and TRBJ2-1, with 7 bases fitting TRBD2. Germline CDR1 reads LNHDA; CDR2 reads SQIVND (reference sequence). CDR3 length: 15 amino acids. CDR3 nucleotides: TGTACCAGTAGTATTATCGCTAGCGGTTACAATGAGCAGTTCTTC. It codes for CTSSIIASGYNEQFF.

This chain links TRBV19 with TRBJ2-2; 7 positions match TRBD1. This CDR3 contains 14 residues. V shed 4 bases and J 2 bases; nucleotides not matched to a gene: 1. CDR1 LNHDA and CDR2 SQIVND come from the germline V gene (reference sequence). DNA of the CDR3: TGTGCCAGTAGTAGACAGGGAAACACCGGGGAGCTGTTTTTT. It specifies CASSRQGNTGELFF. The full variable domain, its missing parts supplied by reference TRBV19 and TRBJ2-2, is DGGITQSPKYLFRKEGQNVTLSCEQNLNHDAMYWYRQDPGQGLRLIYYSQIVNDFQKGDIAEGYSVSREKKESFPLTVTSAQKNPTAFYLCASSRQGNTGELFFGEGSRLTVL.

The chain combines TRBV9 with TRBJ1-6, with 7 bases matching TRBD1. This CDR3 is built from 13 residues. V lost 3 bases to trimming and J lost 8 bases; unmatched junction nucleotides: 2. Germline V gives CDR1 SGDLS, CDR2 YYNGEE. Written as DNA, the CDR3 is TGTGCCAGCAGCGAGGGGACAGATTCACCCCTCCACTTT. Its translation is CASSEGTDSPLHF.

The rearrangement joins TRBV18 to TRBJ1-5, with 8 bases matching TRBD1. This CDR3 is built from 14 residues. V trimming: 6 bases; J trimming: 5 bases; junction bases outside the gene matches: 6. CDR1 and CDR2 from the germline V gene are KGHSH and LQKENI. CDR3 nucleotides: TGTGCCAGCTCGCGACAGGGGAGCGATCAGCCCCAGCATTTT. Amino acids: CASSRQGSDQPQHF. Combining the CDR3 with reference TRBV18 and TRBJ1-5 gives the whole variable domain NAGVMQNPRHLVRRRGQEARLRCSPMKGHSHVYWYRQLPEEGLKFMVYLQKENIIDESGMPKERFSAEFPKEGPSILRIQQVVRGDSAAYFCASSRQGSDQPQHFGDGTRLSIL.

V usage is TRBV21-1 and J usage is TRBJ2-7; TRBD1, the table's D call, was not compared with the DNA. TRBV21-1 is a pseudogene. The CDR3 has 16 residues. The CDR3 nucleotides are TGTGCCAGCTTCAAACCCAGGACAGGGGACTCCTACGAGCAGTACTTC. It is translated as CASFKPRTGDSYEQYF.

This chain links TRBV2 with TRBJ1-5; 8 nucleotides align to TRBD1. V dropped 0 bases and J dropped 4; count of bases not matched to a gene: 5. The germline V gene has CDR1 SNHLY and CDR2 FYNNEI. The CDR3 totals 16 residues. The CDR3 here is CASSEAVQGANQPQHF. CDR3 coding DNA: TGTGCCAGCAGTGAAGCGGTCCAGGGGGCGAATCAGCCCCAGCATTTT. The entire variable domain, with the rest obtained from reference TRBV2 and TRBJ1-5, is as follows: EPEVTQTPSHQVTQMGQEVILRCVPISNHLYFYWYRQILGQKVEFLVSFYNNEISEKSEIFDDQFSVERPDGSNFTLKIRSTKLEDSAMYFCASSEAVQGANQPQHFGDGTRLSIL.

Turning to this clone: The junction departs from germline at one end; a sequencing error may be responsible. J is TRBJ1-1 and V is TRBV7-9, with D maybe TRBD1 (5 bases). Germline V lookup: CDR1 SEHNR, CDR2 FQNEAQ (reference sequence). The CDR3 loop spans 17 amino acids. This CDR3 is CSSSPIGRGTPNTEAFF. The CDR3 region has the DNA TGTTCCAGCAGCCCCATAGGGCGGGGGACCCCGAACACTGAAGCTTTCTTT.

This chain links TRBV5-1 with TRBJ2-1, with 7 positions matching TRBD2. Germline loops: CDR1 SGHRS, CDR2 YFSETQ. Losses at the gene ends were 6 bases for V and 5 bases for J; bases not matched to a gene: 14. The CDR3 sequence is 16 residues long. CDR3 sequence: CASMVADTSGNNEQFF. CDR3 nucleotide sequence: TGCGCCAGCATGGTTGCGGATACGAGCGGGAACAATGAGCAGTTCTTC.

The V gene is TRBV14, the J gene TRBJ2-7; D remains unclear. V was clipped by 0 bases and J by 5 bases, with 5 bases between them. CDR1 is SGHDN and CDR2 is FVKESK in the germline V gene. This CDR3 comprises 12 residues. The CDR3, as DNA: TGTGCCAGCAGCCAAGAATTCAACGAGCAGTACTTC. This codes for CASSQEFNEQYF.

The rearrangement joins TRBV30 to TRBJ1-5; perhaps TRBD1 as D (5 bases). The CDR3 is 13 residues long. V lost 4 bases and J lost 9, with 16 bases in between. Germline V gene lookup returns CDR1 GTSNPN and CDR2 SVGIG (reference sequence). CDR3 loop: CAWTGGGTTPQHF. The CDR3 DNA is TGTGCCTGGACTGGTGGCGGGACCACGCCCCAGCATTTT.

The chain uses TRBV11-1 and TRBJ2-5; 7 nucleotides match TRBD1. There are 15 residues in the CDR3. The ends lost 2 bases at V and 4 bases at J; junction bases unmatched: 7. The V gene's germline CDR1 is SGHAT and CDR2 FQDESV (reference sequence). CDR3 amino acids: CASSLRQGSGETQYF. The DNA for the CDR3 is TGTGCCAGCAGCTTACGACAGGGTAGTGGAGAGACCCAGTACTTC.